This entry describes one TCR beta chain. What it binds is not known. They isolated at least 6.5 million PBMCs from each sample. The V end was cut by 0 bases, the J end by 7 bases, with 23 bases between. There are 18 residues in the CDR3. Germline lookup yields CDR1 SGDLS and CDR2 YYNGEE. This entry belongs to a study of blood T cells in healthy people across ages. Study-wide context: Capture via template switching afforded approximately one barcoded beta molecule per two T cells. Study-wide findings and caveats: There was no known CMV status for donors, so expanded clonotype changes were possibly confounded.

For the second PCR, which ran for about 6 to 11 cycles, a sample-barcoded 5' primer and a J-beta primer mix were used. TCRdb used MiXCR to reprocess the 5' RACE reads, holding one entry per CDR3 protein. The data show about a million distinct CDR3 sequences, with roughly 51% seen just once and about 21% held by the top ten. This chain connects TRBV9 to TRBJ2-1; tentative D call: TRBD2 (6 bases). The sample was blood. The sequence was obtained from a woman aged 55-70 years in good health. CDR3 residues: CASSVASPTGTSFNEQFF. The DNA of the CDR3 is TGTGCCAGCAGCGTAGCTTCTCCAACCGGGACTTCCTTTAATGAGCAGTTCTTC. Looking up the rest from reference TRBV9 and TRBJ2-1 gives the full variable domain: DSGVTQTPKHLITATGQRVTLRCSPRSGDLSVYWYQQSLDQGLQFLIQYYNGEERAKGNILERFSAQQFPDLHSELNLSSLELGDSALYFCASSVASPTGTSFNEQFFGPGTRLTVL.